Below, one T cell receptor (beta chain) is given with its context. The data originate from a study of blood T cell repertoires in COVID-19. Clones were sequenced by immunoSEQ multiplex PCR, and TCRdb holds only the in-frame ones, with some missing. The sample lists approximately 270,000 clones, about nine tenths seen once, with approximately 1.6% in the top ten. Sequencing was done on a sample of PBMCs or T cells enriched from blood (not recorded which). The receptor comes from a man aged 40-55 years who had recovered from COVID-19.

The CDR3: CASSSSPGKNTGELFF. The CDR3 DNA follows: TGTGCCAGCTCATCCTCCCCGGGGAAGAACACCGGGGAGCTGTTTTTT. The chain is built from TRBV5-4 and TRBJ2-2; D possibly corresponds to TRBD2 (5 bases). The CDR3 length is 16 residues. The germline V and J ends were trimmed by 7 bases and 1 base, with 17 bases remaining between them. The germline V gene has CDR1 SGHNT and CDR2 YYREEE (reference sequence).